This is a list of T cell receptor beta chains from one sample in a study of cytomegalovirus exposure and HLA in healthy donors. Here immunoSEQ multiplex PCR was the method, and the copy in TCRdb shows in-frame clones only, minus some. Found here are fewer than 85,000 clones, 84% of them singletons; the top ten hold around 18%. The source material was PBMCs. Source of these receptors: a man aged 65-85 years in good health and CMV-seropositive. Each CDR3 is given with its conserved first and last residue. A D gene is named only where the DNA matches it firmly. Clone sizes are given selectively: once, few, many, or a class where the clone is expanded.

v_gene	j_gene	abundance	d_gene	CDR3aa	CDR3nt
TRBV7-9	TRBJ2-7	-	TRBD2	CASSLELAGDEQYF	TGTGCCAGCAGCTTAGAACTAGCGGGAGACGAGCAGTACTTC
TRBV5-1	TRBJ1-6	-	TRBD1	CASSTGQDYSPLHF	TGCGCCAGCAGCACCGGACAGGATTATTCACCCCTCCACTTT
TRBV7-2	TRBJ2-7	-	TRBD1	CASSSDDRGPYEQYF	TGTGCCAGCAGCTCCGACGACAGGGGACCCTACGAGCAGTACTTC
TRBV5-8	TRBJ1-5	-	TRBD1	CASRPGTGDNQPQHF	TGTGCCAGCAGACCCGGGACAGGGGATAATCAGCCCCAGCATTTT
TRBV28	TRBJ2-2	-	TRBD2	CASRSGTTNTGELFF	TGTGCCAGCAGATCCGGGACTACGAACACCGGGGAGCTGTTTTTT
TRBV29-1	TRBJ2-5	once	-	CSVEDETGQETQYF	TGCAGCGTTGAAGATGAGACAGGCCAAGAGACCCAGTACTTC
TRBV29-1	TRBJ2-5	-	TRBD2	CSVEGSSGAQETQYF	TGCAGCGTTGAAGGGTCTAGCGGGGCACAAGAGACCCAGTACTTC
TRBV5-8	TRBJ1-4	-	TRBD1	CASSLRGQGSNEKLFF	TGTGCCAGCAGCTTAAGGGGACAGGGATCCAATGAAAAACTGTTTTTT
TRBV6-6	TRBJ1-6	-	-	CASISTGGETPLHF	TGTGCCAGCATCTCGACGGGGGGGGAGACACCCCTCCACTTT
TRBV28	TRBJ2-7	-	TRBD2	CASSFSGSFYEQYF	TGTGCCAGCAGTTTTAGCGGGAGTTTCTACGAGCAGTACTTC
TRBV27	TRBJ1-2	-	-	CASSLEGRGYGYTF	TGTGCCAGCAGTTTAGAGGGCAGGGGCTATGGCTACACCTTC
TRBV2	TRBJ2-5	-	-	CASSRIGETQYF	TGTGCCAGCAGTCGTATCGGAGAGACCCAGTACTTC
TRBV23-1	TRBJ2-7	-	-	CASSLQGSYEQYF	TGCGCCAGCAGTCTCCAGGGATCCTACGAGCAGTACTTC
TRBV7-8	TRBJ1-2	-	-	CASSLEEASLYGYTF	TGTGCCAGCAGCTTAGAAGAGGCATCCCTCTATGGCTACACCTTC
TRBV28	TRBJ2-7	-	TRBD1	CASRSGTAYEQYF	TGTGCCAGCAGATCCGGGACAGCCTACGAGCAGTACTTC
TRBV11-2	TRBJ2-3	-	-	CASSLERTGTDTQYF	TGTGCCAGCAGCTTAGAGAGGACAGGCACAGATACGCAGTATTTT
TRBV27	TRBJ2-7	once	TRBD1	CASSRQGGYEQYF	TGTGCCAGCAGTAGACAGGGGGGCTACGAGCAGTACTTC
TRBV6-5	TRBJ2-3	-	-	CASSFSRDNGDTQYF	TGTGCCAGCAGTTTTAGCCGGGACAATGGGGATACGCAGTATTTT
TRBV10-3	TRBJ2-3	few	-	CAISESIVTDTQYF	TGTGCCATCAGTGAGTCCATAGTCACGGATACGCAGTATTTT
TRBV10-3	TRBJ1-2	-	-	CAISESEGSYGYTF	TGTGCCATCAGTGAGTCGGAGGGGAGCTATGGCTACACCTTC
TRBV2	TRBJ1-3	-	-	CASSEQGAGNTIYF	TGTGCCAGCAGTGAACAAGGCGCCGGGAACACCATATATTTT
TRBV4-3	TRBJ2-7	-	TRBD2	CASSQETSGGALSYEQYF	TGCGCCAGCAGCCAAGAGACTAGCGGGGGGGCTTTATCCTACGAGCAGTACTTC
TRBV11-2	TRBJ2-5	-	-	CASSQAVWETQYF	TGTGCCAGCAGCCAGGCAGTGTGGGAGACCCAGTACTTC
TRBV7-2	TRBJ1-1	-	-	CASSPTRLYEAFF	TGTGCCAGCAGCCCGACGAGGTTGTATGAAGCTTTCTTT
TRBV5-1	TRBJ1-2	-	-	CASSIPSGDVNYGYTF	TGCGCCAGCAGCATACCTTCAGGGGACGTTAACTATGGCTACACCTTC
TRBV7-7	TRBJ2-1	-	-	CASSPLGGTQNEQFF	TGTGCTAGCAGCCCCCTGGGCGGGACTCAAAATGAGCAGTTCTTC
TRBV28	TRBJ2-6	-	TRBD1	CASREQGGLAGANVLTF	TGTGCCAGCAGGGAACAGGGGGGACTCGCTGGGGCCAACGTCCTGACTTTC
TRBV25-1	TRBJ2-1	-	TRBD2	CASSDIISSGTYNEQFF	TGTGCCAGCAGTGATATTATCTCTAGCGGGACCTACAATGAGCAGTTCTTC
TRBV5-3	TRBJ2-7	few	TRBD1	CARSLAPGTGGSEQYF	TGTGCCAGAAGCTTGGCTCCAGGGACAGGGGGTAGCGAGCAGTACTTC
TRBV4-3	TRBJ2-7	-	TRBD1	CASSQETGELYEQYF	TGCGCCAGCAGCCAAGAGACAGGGGAACTCTACGAGCAGTACTTC
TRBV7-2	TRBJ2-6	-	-	CASSLESSGANVLTF	TGTGCCAGCAGCTTGGAGAGCTCTGGGGCCAACGTCCTGACTTTC
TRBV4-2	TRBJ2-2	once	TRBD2	CASSLSGRAGSGELFF	TGTGCCAGCAGCCTTAGCGGGAGGGCCGGGTCTGGGGAGCTGTTTTTT
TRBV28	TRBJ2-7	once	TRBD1	CASGTGGPDEQYF	TGTGCCAGCGGTACAGGGGGACCTGACGAGCAGTACTTC
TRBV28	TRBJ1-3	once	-	CASNSGNTIYF	TGTGCCAGCAATTCGGGAAACACCATATATTTT
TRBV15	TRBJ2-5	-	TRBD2	CATSRGSLWASGGGTQYF	TGTGCCACCAGCAGAGGCTCCCTATGGGCTAGCGGGGGGGGGACCCAGTACTTC
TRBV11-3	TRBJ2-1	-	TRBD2	CASSSWSGRGGGDEQFF	TGTGCCAGCAGCTCTTGGAGCGGGAGGGGGGGTGGCGATGAGCAGTTCTTC
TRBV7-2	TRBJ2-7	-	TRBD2	CASSPRPGLAEISYEQYF	TGTGCCAGCAGCCCGCGACCGGGACTAGCGGAAATCTCCTACGAGCAGTACTTC
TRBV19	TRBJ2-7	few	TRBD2	CATKTSGSREQYF	TGTGCCACCAAGACTAGCGGGAGTCGAGAGCAGTACTTC
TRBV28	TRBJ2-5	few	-	CASSFLETQYF	TGTGCCAGCAGTTTCCTGGAGACCCAGTACTTC
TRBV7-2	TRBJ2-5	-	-	CASSLGLRGETQYF	TGTGCCAGCAGCTTAGGGTTAAGGGGTGAGACCCAGTACTTC
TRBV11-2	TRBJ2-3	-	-	CASSPSGDTQYF	TGTGCCAGCAGCCCATCAGGGGATACGCAGTATTTT
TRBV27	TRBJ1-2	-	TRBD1	CASSSPGTGIYGYTF	TGTGCCAGCAGTTCACCCGGGACAGGGATCTATGGCTACACCTTC
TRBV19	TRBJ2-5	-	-	CASRSTGVETQYF	TGTGCCAGTAGAAGCACCGGGGTAGAGACCCAGTACTTC
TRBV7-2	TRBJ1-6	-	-	CASSLGGNSPLHF	TGTGCCAGCAGCTTAGGCGGGAATTCACCCCTCCACTTT
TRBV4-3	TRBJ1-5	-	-	CASSQDGARDQPQHF	TGCGCCAGCAGCCAAGATGGCGCGAGGGATCAGCCCCAGCATTTT
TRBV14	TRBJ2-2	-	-	CASSPQVGDTGELFF	TGTGCCAGCAGCCCCCAAGTAGGAGACACCGGGGAGCTGTTTTTT
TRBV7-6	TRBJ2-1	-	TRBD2	CASRAGTSERNEQFF	TGTGCCAGCAGGGCCGGGACTAGCGAGAGGAATGAGCAGTTCTTC
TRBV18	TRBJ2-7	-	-	CASSPRTGLDEQYF	TGTGCCAGCTCACCCCGAACGGGACTCGACGAGCAGTACTTC
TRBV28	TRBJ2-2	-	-	CASRGGSANTGELFF	TGTGCCAGCAGGGGGGGATCCGCGAACACCGGGGAGCTGTTTTTT
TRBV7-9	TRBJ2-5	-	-	CASSSRGFETQYF	TGTGCCAGCAGCTCGCGGGGTTTCGAGACCCAGTACTTC